A single T cell receptor beta chain is shown here with its context. V lost 6 bases to trimming and J lost 2 bases, with 17 bases between them. The CDR3 totals 15 residues. Germline CDR1 MNHEY, CDR2 SMNVEV (reference sequence). Splitting of each subset's genomic DNA was done evenly across several immunoSEQ plates. Original data processing: ImmunoSEQ gave junction-only sequences without quality scores, so filtering differed. Measured with immunoSEQ multiplex PCR; TCRdb has only the in-frame clones, and not every one. V and J calls and clone size are those listed in that table; D and trimming were worked out from the DNA. The repertoire holds about half a million clones, with more than 75% as singletons. The data originate from a study of shared clonotypes between healthy human individuals.

The clonotype was recovered from a woman between 40 and 50 years old in good health. Some clones in this sample may be carry-over from other donors' samples. The sequenced sample consisted of PBMCs. This rearrangement joins TRBV27 to TRBJ2-7; possibly TRBD1 or TRBD2 for D (5 bases each). The CDR3 nucleotides read TGTGCCAGCAGCCCGACCGGGACCCCACCCTACGAGCAGTACTTC. Amino acid sequence: CASSPTGTPPYEQYF.